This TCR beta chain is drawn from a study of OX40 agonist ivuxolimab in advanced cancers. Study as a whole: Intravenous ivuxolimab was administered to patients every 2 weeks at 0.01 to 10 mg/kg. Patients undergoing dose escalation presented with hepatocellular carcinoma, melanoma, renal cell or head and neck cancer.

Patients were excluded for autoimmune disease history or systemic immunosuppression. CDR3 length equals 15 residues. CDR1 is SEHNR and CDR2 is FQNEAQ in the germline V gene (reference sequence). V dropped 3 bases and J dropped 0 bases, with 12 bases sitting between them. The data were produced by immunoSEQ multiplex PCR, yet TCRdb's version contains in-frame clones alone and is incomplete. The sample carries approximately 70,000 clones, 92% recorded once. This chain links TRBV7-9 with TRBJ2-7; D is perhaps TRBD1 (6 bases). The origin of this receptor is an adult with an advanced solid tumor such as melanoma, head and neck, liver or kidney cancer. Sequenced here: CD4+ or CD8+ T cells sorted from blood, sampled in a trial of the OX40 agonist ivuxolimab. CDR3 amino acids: CASSFGQPNSYEQYF. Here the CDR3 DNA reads TGTGCCAGCAGCTTCGGACAGCCAAACTCCTACGAGCAGTACTTC.